This T cell receptor beta chain was identified in a study of blood T cells in healthy people across ages. Peripheral blood from each donor was collected in a volume of 9.5 to 10 milliliters. PBMCs numbering at least 6.5 million were isolated per sample. Of note for this clonotype: The antigen is undetermined. With a much larger clone just one base away, this may be a read error.

Overall study results and limits: Naive CD4+ cells and diversity were both higher in long-lived donors than in aged donors.

The second PCR ran roughly 7 to 12 cycles with a sample-barcoded 5' primer and J-beta primers. One entry per CDR3 protein results from TCRdb running MiXCR on the 5' RACE reads. Of about 940,000 distinct CDR3 sequences in the sample, roughly 43% are singletons; the top ten hold 10% to 15%. This receptor was taken from a young man in good health. The sample was blood.

The CDR3 nucleotides read TGTGCCAACAGCCGCGGACAGGGGGACTACGAGCAGTACTTC. It specifies CANSRGQGDYEQYF. The chain has TRBV6-6 and TRBJ2-7, with 10 nucleotides matching TRBD1. The CDR3 loop spans 14 amino acids. V lost 10 bases to trimming and J lost 3 bases; unmatched junction nucleotides: 9. CDR1 MNHNY and CDR2 SVGAGI come from the germline V gene (reference sequence).